The 29 T cell receptor beta chains below were found in one sample sequenced in a study of CD8 T cells in ankylosing spondylitis. TCRdb re-called the 5' RACE reads with MiXCR, one entry per CDR3 protein. Of fewer than 350,000 distinct CDR3 sequences in the sample, roughly 10% are singletons; the top ten hold roughly 9.5%. Sequenced input: blood, either unsorted or a sorted T cell fraction (not recorded which). The receptors shown here come from a female donor with ankylosing spondylitis or in good health (not recorded which).

Many counts were recorded for this clonotype. The chain joins TRBV5-6 to TRBJ1-4; a possible D gene is TRBD1 (6 bases). The ends were cut back, 2 bases at V and 4 bases at J, with 6 bases in the middle. This CDR3 region has 13 residues. Germline values: CDR1 SGHDT, CDR2 YYEEEE. CDR3 in DNA: TGTGCCAGCAGCTTAGGGGGTAATGAAAAACTGTTTTTT. Its translation is CASSLGGNEKLFF.

This clonotype was detected many times. Here the CDR3 DNA reads TGTGCCAGCAGTTTTTGGGCCGGGACTAGTTTTGGTGAGCAGTTCTTC. Amino acids: CASSFWAGTSFGEQFF. This sequence joins TRBV27 and TRBJ2-1; 8 nucleotides agree with TRBD2. Germline trimming cut 3 bases from V and 9 bases from J; bases unmatched to any gene: 13. Germline V gene sequence: CDR1 MNHEY, CDR2 SMNVEV (reference sequence). This CDR3 comprises 16 residues.

This chain connects TRBV27 to TRBJ2-6; 14 positions match TRBD2. After removal of 6 bases from V and 0 bases from J, the junction contained 4 bases not matched to a gene. The CDR3 totals 18 residues. Germline-derived CDR1 and CDR2 are MNHEY and SMNVEV (reference sequence). DNA for the CDR3: TGTGCCAGCAGGCCGACTAGCGGGAGGGGCTCTGGGGCCAACGTCCTGACTTTC. It is translated as CASRPTSGRGSGANVLTF.

This clonotype was recorded many times. The rearrangement joins TRBV3-1 to TRBJ2-1; TRBD2 matches 14 bases. The ends lost 1 base at V and 0 bases at J; junction bases unmatched: 11. This CDR3 has 21 residues. Germline assignment: CDR1 LGHDT and CDR2 YNNKEL (reference sequence). The CDR3 coding sequence is TGTGCCAGCAGCCAAGTAAAGACTAGCGGGAGGGCCTTAAGCTCCTACAATGAGCAGTTCTTC. Its protein product is CASSQVKTSGRALSSYNEQFF.

There are many counts of this clonotype. The chain joins TRBV10-3 to TRBJ2-3; D perhaps matches TRBD1 (6 bases). The ends were cut back, 3 bases at V and 5 bases at J, with 12 bases in the middle. Germline CDR1 ENHRY, CDR2 SYGVKD. The CDR3 loop spans 14 amino acids. CDR3 residues: CAISDRGLGDTQYF. The CDR3 nucleotides read TGTGCCATCAGTGACAGGGGTTTGGGAGATACGCAGTATTTT.

The V call is TRBV6-2 or TRBV6-3, the J call TRBJ2-7; the D gene is possibly TRBD1 (5 bases). The CDR3 contains 16 residues. The germline V gene has CDR1 MNHEY and CDR2 SVGEGT. Trimming left V 0 bases short and J 5 bases short, with 17 bases between. The CDR3 loop reads CASSYSTRAGRHEQYF. In DNA, the CDR3 is TGTGCCAGCAGTTACTCGACTCGCGCAGGGCGCCACGAGCAGTACTTC.

Written as DNA, the CDR3 is TGTGCCAGCAGCCAAAATATGGACGGCTACGAGCAGTACTTC. This encodes CASSQNMDGYEQYF. The genes are TRBV11-2 and TRBJ2-7; D ambiguous. CDR1 SGHAT and CDR2 FQNNGV come from the germline V gene. This CDR3 has 14 residues. V lost 5 bases to trimming and J lost 3 bases, with 14 bases between them.

This clonotype was counted ten times or more. V is TRBV6-5 and J is TRBJ1-2, with D perhaps TRBD1 (6 bases). CDR3 length: 13 amino acids. The V end was cut by 4 bases, the J end by 6 bases, with 12 bases between. Germline V gene sequence: CDR1 MNHEY, CDR2 SVGAGI. The CDR3 DNA reads TGTGCCAGCAGTTTCACAGGGAGGGATGGCTACACCTTC. Protein sequence: CASSFTGRDGYTF.

This clonotype appeared a few times. The rearrangement uses TRBV20-1 and TRBJ2-7; a weak D match, TRBD1 (6 bases). Deletions cut 3 bases from V and 7 bases from J, with 19 bases between. The CDR3 contains 14 residues. Germline V gives CDR1 DFQATT, CDR2 SNEGSKA (reference sequence). CDR3: CSASSGETPGEQYF. CDR3 bases: TGCAGTGCTAGTTCAGGGGAAACCCCCGGGGAGCAGTACTTC.

This clonotype was seen many times. The genes are TRBV20-1 and TRBJ1-5; no clear D. Germline V lookup: CDR1 DFQATT, CDR2 SNEGSKA (reference sequence). The CDR3 is 14 amino acids. Deletions cut 4 bases from V and 0 bases from J, with 10 bases between. CDR3 coding DNA: TGCAGTGCTATCCGTGGGAATAGCAATCAGCCCCAGCATTTT. Its translation: CSAIRGNSNQPQHF.

This rearrangement joins TRBV19 to TRBJ2-1, with D hard to call. This CDR3 spans 14 amino acids. Trimming took 5 bases from V and 7 from J, leaving 15 bases between them. Per the germline V gene, CDR1 is LNHDA and CDR2 is SQIVND (reference sequence). In nucleotides, the CDR3 is TGTGCCAGTAGTCCGGCCGAAAAGCGAAATGAGCAGTTCTTC. This codes for CASSPAEKRNEQFF.

This chain joins TRBV28 and TRBJ1-4; 8 nucleotides line up with TRBD1. The V gene end was trimmed by 6 bases and the J gene end by 4 bases; junction bases not matched to a gene: 7. The CDR3 consists of 15 residues. Germline CDR1 reads MDHEN; CDR2 reads SYDVKM. CDR3 coding DNA: TGTGCCAGCAGCCCAGGGGGCACGAGTAATGAAAAACTGTTTTTT. The encoded protein is CASSPGGTSNEKLFF.

This clonotype was counted at least ten times. The chain carries TRBV20-1 and TRBJ1-1; no clear D. The CDR3 loop spans 12 amino acids. Germline V gene lookup returns CDR1 DFQATT and CDR2 SNEGSKA (reference sequence). Deletions cut 1 base from V and 4 bases from J, with 7 bases between. The CDR3 here is CSARGDRTEAFF. The CDR3 DNA is TGCAGTGCTAGAGGGGATCGCACTGAAGCTTTCTTT.

The rearrangement links TRBV20-1 to TRBJ1-6; 7 bases agree with TRBD1. The CDR3 spans 14 residues. With 3 bases clipped from V and 3 bases from J, the junction kept 2 bases outside the gene matches. CDR1 and CDR2 (germline): DFQATT, SNEGSKA (reference sequence). The DNA of the CDR3 is TGCAGTGCTAGCCGGGACAGCTATAATTCACCCCTCCACTTT. It is translated as CSASRDSYNSPLHF.

In this sample, this clonotype turned up many times. V usage is TRBV28 and J usage is TRBJ1-2; D might be TRBD1 (6 bases). Germline CDR1 is MDHEN and CDR2 is SYDVKM. This CDR3 is built from 16 residues. Trimming removed 6 bases at V and 4 bases at J, with 21 bases between. The CDR3 spells CASSRPGSGEPYGYTF. CDR3 nucleotides: TGTGCCAGCAGCCGCCCGGGGTCAGGGGAACCCTATGGCTACACCTTC.

Ten or more counts support this clonotype. V gene TRBV28 combines with J gene TRBJ2-1; TRBD1 agrees at 9 bases. The germline V gene encodes CDR1 MDHEN and CDR2 SYDVKM. The CDR3 is 15 amino acids. V was clipped by 6 bases and J by 3 bases; unmatched bases: 6. CDR3 protein: CASRSSGQGYNEQFF. CDR3 coding DNA: TGTGCCAGCAGATCCTCGGGACAGGGCTACAATGAGCAGTTCTTC.

This clonotype was observed at least ten times. CDR3 bases: TGTGCCAGCACCCCGGGACTAGCGGGAGGAAGTAGCACAGATACGCAGTATTTT. This gives the protein CASTPGLAGGSSTDTQYF. The chain links TRBV11-2 to TRBJ2-3, with TRBD2 identical over 15 bases. Germline CDR1 SGHAT, CDR2 FQNNGV. The CDR3 loop spans 18 amino acids. The V segment lost 7 bases and the J segment 0 bases; nucleotides outside the gene matches: 8.

J is TRBJ2-5 and V is TRBV29-1; 9 nucleotides align to TRBD1. The J segment lost 1 base and the V segment lost 4 bases, leaving 1 base of the junction unmatched. The CDR3 has 13 amino acids. The V gene's germline CDR1 is SQVTM and CDR2 ANQGSEA. Here the CDR3 DNA reads TGCAGCGTTGGGACAGGGGTCCAAGAGACCCAGTACTTC. This sequence encodes CSVGTGVQETQYF.

Ten or more counts support this clonotype. The V gene is TRBV6-1, the J gene TRBJ2-3, with D possibly TRBD1 on 6 matching bases. V lost 10 bases and J 1 base, leaving 15 bases between the germline ends. Germline V CDR1 and CDR2: MNHNS, SASEGT. CDR3 length: 14 amino acids. The CDR3 loop reads CATRQDLRTDTQYF. CDR3 sequence (DNA): TGTGCCACCAGACAGGACCTCCGCACAGATACGCAGTATTTT.

This clonotype was observed at least ten times. This chain uses TRBV12-3 or TRBV12-4 with TRBJ1-2, with D possibly matching TRBD1 (5 bases). The CDR3 sequence is 17 residues long. Trimming stripped 2 bases from V and 2 bases from J, with 18 bases between. Here the CDR3 reads CASSLSPTASKNYGYTF. CDR3 in DNA: TGTGCCAGCAGTTTATCCCCGACAGCCTCTAAAAACTATGGCTACACCTTC.

This clonotype appeared many times. The chain links TRBV28 to TRBJ2-7; D gene uncertain. The V and J ends lost 2 bases and 0 bases respectively, with 5 bases between them. Germline CDR1 is MDHEN and CDR2 is SYDVKM. CDR3 length equals 13 residues. The DNA for the CDR3 is TGTGCCAGCAGTTTACAGGACTCCTACGAGCAGTACTTC. This encodes CASSLQDSYEQYF.

The chain joins TRBV7-2 to TRBJ2-3; 15 bases map to TRBD2. The CDR3 runs 16 residues. V shed 5 bases, J shed 5 bases, and the junction held 5 bases outside the gene matches. Germline values: CDR1 SGHTA, CDR2 FQGNSA. CDR3 nucleotide sequence: TGTGCCAGCAGCCCTCCGGGACTAGCGGGGGGAGATACGCAGTATTTT. Protein sequence: CASSPPGLAGGDTQYF.

This clonotype was observed many times. This chain joins TRBV12-3 or TRBV12-4 and TRBJ1-1, with no clear D. This CDR3 is built from 15 residues. V was pared by 3 bases and J by 2 bases, with 13 bases between. The DNA for the CDR3 is TGTGCCAGCAGTTTGAAGGTAGCAAGTAACACTGAAGCTTTCTTT. Encoded protein: CASSLKVASNTEAFF.

This clonotype was seen a handful of times. This chain joins TRBV7-2 and TRBJ2-1; TRBD1 or TRBD2 may be the D gene (5 bases each). The V end lost 3 bases, the J end lost 6 bases, and 15 bases lay between the germline ends. The CDR3 sequence is 15 residues long. CDR1 SGHTA and CDR2 FQGNSA come from the germline V gene. The CDR3 bases are TGTGCCAGCAGCTTGTTCTGGGGCGCGGGCAATGAGCAGTTCTTC. Its translation: CASSLFWGAGNEQFF.

Regarding this clonotype: Just one base apart from a much larger clone, this may be a read error. This rearrangement joins TRBV2 to TRBJ2-5, with D tentatively TRBD2 (6 bases). This CDR3 has 14 residues. V was trimmed by 6 bases and J by 0 bases, leaving 11 bases between them. Germline values: CDR1 SNHLY, CDR2 FYNNEI. CDR3 residues: CASRMVADQETQYF. CDR3 sequence (DNA): TGTGCCAGCAGGATGGTAGCGGACCAAGAGACCCAGTACTTC. The full variable domain, with the rest looked up from reference TRBV2 and TRBJ2-5, is EPEVTQTPSHQVTQMGQEVILRCVPISNHLYFYWYRQILGQKVEFLVSFYNNEISEKSEIFDDQFSVERPDGSNFTLKIRSTKLEDSAMYFCASRMVADQETQYFGPGTRLLVL.

This clonotype showed up many times. The chain carries TRBV7-6 and TRBJ2-7; 9 nucleotides agree with TRBD1. The CDR3 runs 15 residues. Germline CDR1 is SGHVS and CDR2 is FNYEAQ. The V segment lost 5 bases and the J segment 3 bases; nucleotides outside the gene matches: 8. The CDR3 is CASSPTGTGYYEQYF. The DNA for the CDR3 is TGTGCCAGCAGCCCTACCGGGACAGGGTACTACGAGCAGTACTTC.

V and J are TRBV25-1 and TRBJ2-7; 9 bases line up with TRBD1. Germline V gene data show CDR1 as MGHDK and CDR2 as SYGVNS. The junction had 13 bases not matched to a gene; V was cut back by 4 bases and J by 3 bases. CDR3 length equals 17 residues. The CDR3 region is CASSVTPGQGHGYEQYF. The CDR3 bases are TGTGCCAGCAGTGTCACACCGGGACAGGGACATGGCTACGAGCAGTACTTC.

This clonotype was seen only a few times. This chain uses TRBV20-1 with TRBJ2-7; 7 bases are shared with TRBD1. The germline V gene encodes CDR1 DFQATT and CDR2 SNEGSKA (reference sequence). V lost 5 bases and J lost 0; bases outside the gene matches: 4. CDR3 length: 13 residues. The CDR3, as DNA: TGCAGTGCTCGGGACAGCGGCTCCTACGAGCAGTACTTC. It encodes CSARDSGSYEQYF.

The sample holds many counts of this clonotype. The chain links TRBV12-3 or TRBV12-4 to TRBJ2-4, with D uncertain. The CDR3 contains 12 residues. V was cut by 2 bases and J by 8 bases, with 7 bases left in between. The CDR3 protein is CASSLNEHIQYF. The CDR3 DNA follows: TGTGCCAGCAGTTTAAACGAGCACATTCAGTACTTC.